Shown below are 18 T cell receptor beta chains from a single sample sequenced in a study of shared clonotypes between healthy human individuals. Generated by immunoSEQ multiplex PCR, the TCRdb table keeps only in-frame clones and is missing some. The table lists roughly 1,000,000 clones, around 78% of them singletons. Sequencing was carried out using memory CD4+ T cells from PBMCs. Subset defined: CD45RA-negative fraction. The source of these receptors is a man in his late teens or twenties in good health. Some clones in this sample may be carry-over from other donors' samples.

V gene TRBV2 combines with J gene TRBJ1-1; a weak D match, TRBD1 (5 bases). CDR3 length equals 14 residues. V lost 6 bases to trimming and J lost 1 base, with 12 bases between them. Germline assignment: CDR1 SNHLY and CDR2 FYNNEI. The CDR3 reads CASRGEGRNTEAFF. CDR3 DNA sequence: TGTGCCAGCAGGGGGGAGGGGCGGAACACTGAAGCTTTCTTT.

The CDR3 sequence is CASSFAKSSYEQYF. The CDR3 nucleotides are TGTGCCAGCAGCTTCGCAAAGAGCTCCTACGAGCAGTACTTC. The gene calls are TRBV7-2 and TRBJ2-7; D is undetermined. The V gene lost 3 bases and the J gene lost 0 bases, with 9 bases spanning the gap. CDR3 length equals 14 residues. CDR1 and CDR2 (germline): SGHTA, FQGNSA.

CDR3 loop: CASSDATGSGNTIYF. Here the CDR3 DNA reads TGTGCCAGCAGTGATGCGACGGGCTCTGGAAACACCATATATTTT. The V and J genes are TRBV2 and TRBJ1-3, with unresolved D. Trimming took off 3 bases at V and 0 bases at J, with 9 bases between the two ends. The germline V gene has CDR1 SNHLY and CDR2 FYNNEI. The CDR3 loop spans 15 amino acids. Full variable domain (outside the CDR3, taken from reference TRBV2 and TRBJ1-3): EPEVTQTPSHQVTQMGQEVILRCVPISNHLYFYWYRQILGQKVEFLVSFYNNEISEKSEIFDDQFSVERPDGSNFTLKIRSTKLEDSAMYFCASSDATGSGNTIYFGEGSWLTVV.

The count of this clone is one. The chain combines TRBV2 with TRBJ1-1; TRBD1 matches at 10 bases. CDR1 and CDR2 (germline): SNHLY, FYNNEI. V was clipped by 5 bases and J by 6 bases; unmatched bases: 9. CDR3 length: 15 residues. This chain's CDR3 is CASSSRQGASAEAFF. CDR3 bases: TGTGCCAGCAGTTCCCGACAGGGGGCGAGCGCTGAAGCTTTCTTT. The full variable domain, rest sourced from reference TRBV2 and TRBJ1-1, is EPEVTQTPSHQVTQMGQEVILRCVPISNHLYFYWYRQILGQKVEFLVSFYNNEISEKSEIFDDQFSVERPDGSNFTLKIRSTKLEDSAMYFCASSSRQGASAEAFFGQGTRLTVV.

The V call is TRBV28, the J call TRBJ2-1; TRBD1 matches at 9 bases. The CDR3 contains 14 residues. J lost 9 bases, V lost 4 bases, and 7 bases had no gene match. Germline V gives CDR1 MDHEN, CDR2 SYDVKM. The CDR3 bases are TGTGCCAGCAGTTCCCCGGGACAGGGATTTGAGCAGTTCTTC. Its protein is CASSSPGQGFEQFF.

The chain combines TRBV30 with TRBJ1-1; 7 bases agree with TRBD1. The junction had 4 bases not matched to a gene; V was cut back by 0 bases and J by 6 bases. CDR1 and CDR2 (germline): GTSNPN, SVGIG (reference sequence). CDR3 length: 13 residues. CDR3 residues: CAWSVLQGAEAFF. The DNA for the CDR3 is TGTGCCTGGAGTGTACTCCAGGGGGCTGAAGCTTTCTTT.

This clone showed up just a few times. The rearrangement joins TRBV7-2 to TRBJ1-2; 8 positions agree with TRBD1. V was clipped by 5 bases and J by 4 bases; unmatched bases: 9. CDR1 is SGHTA and CDR2 is FQGNSA in the germline V gene. The CDR3 sequence is 15 residues long. DNA of the CDR3: TGTGCCAGCAGCCCAGTGTCCGGGACAGGCTATGGCTACACCTTC. Encoded protein: CASSPVSGTGYGYTF.

The rearrangement joins TRBV28 to TRBJ2-7, with TRBD2 matching 9 bases. Germline CDR1 reads MDHEN; CDR2 reads SYDVKM. The V segment lost 2 bases and the J segment 4 bases; nucleotides outside the gene matches: 3. The CDR3 loop spans 14 amino acids. The CDR3 bases are TGTGCCAGCAGTTTAGATAGCGGGAGATACGAGCAGTACTTC. Protein sequence: CASSLDSGRYEQYF.

The V gene is TRBV30, the J gene TRBJ1-1; a possible D gene is TRBD1 (5 bases). The CDR3 runs to 12 residues. The germline V and J ends were trimmed by 5 bases and 4 bases, with 11 bases remaining between them. Germline V CDR1 and CDR2: GTSNPN, SVGIG (reference sequence). The CDR3 DNA is TGTGCCTGGGAGCCCGGGGGCACTGAAGCTTTCTTT. Protein product: CAWEPGGTEAFF.

The chain recombines TRBV11-2 with TRBJ1-1; D is possibly TRBD1 (6 bases). From germline, CDR1 is SGHAT and CDR2 FQNNGV. The CDR3 totals 13 residues. Trimming stripped 1 base from V and 8 bases from J, with 11 bases between. CDR3 in DNA: TGTGCCAGCAGCTTAGCCGGGACAAGGGAAGCTTTCTTT. Protein product: CASSLAGTREAFF. Looking up the rest from reference TRBV11-2 and TRBJ1-1 gives the full variable domain: EAGVAQSPRYKIIEKRQSVAFWCNPISGHATLYWYQQILGQGPKLLIQFQNNGVVDDSQLPKDRFSAERLKGVDSTLKIQPAKLEDSAVYLCASSLAGTREAFFGQGTRLTVV.

Only one count was recorded for this clone. The CDR3 DNA is TGTGCCAGCAGCTTCCCGGGACAGACTAACTATGGCTACACCTTC. This translates into CASSFPGQTNYGYTF. The chain couples TRBV5-4 to TRBJ1-2; 7 nucleotides line up with TRBD1. The CDR3 spans 15 residues. Germline CDR1 SGHNT, CDR2 YYREEE (reference sequence). The ends lost 2 bases at V and 0 bases at J; junction bases unmatched: 4. Full variable domain (remainder filled in from reference TRBV5-4 and TRBJ1-2): ETGVTQSPTHLIKTRGQQVTLRCSSQSGHNTVSWYQQALGQGPQFIFQYYREEENGRGNFPPRFSGLQFPNYSSELNVNALELDDSALYLCASSFPGQTNYGYTFGSGTRLTVV.

V is TRBV7-7 and J is TRBJ2-1; TRBD1 matches 7 bases. The CDR3 is 15 amino acids. CDR1 is SSHAT and CDR2 is FNYEAQ in the germline V gene (reference sequence). J gave up 2 bases and V 11 bases, and 12 bases lay outside the gene matches. The CDR3 nucleotides read TGTGCCCGAAGACTCAAGGGGGCTACCTACAATGAGCAGTTCTTC. Its protein product is CARRLKGATYNEQFF.

This clone was recorded only once. The rearrangement joins TRBV7-2 to TRBJ1-5; D gene ambiguous. The CDR3 covers 14 residues. With 1 base removed from V and 3 bases from J, the gap between germline ends came to 7 bases. Germline CDR1 SGHTA, CDR2 FQGNSA. CDR3 residues: CASSLGRTNQPQHF. In DNA, the CDR3 is TGTGCCAGCAGCTTAGGGAGGACCAATCAGCCCCAGCATTTT.

V gene TRBV4-3 combines with J gene TRBJ2-1, with D perhaps TRBD1 (5 bases). The CDR3 loop spans 16 amino acids. The germline CDR1 and CDR2 sequences are LGHNA and YSLEER. The V and J ends lost 8 bases and 0 bases respectively, with 17 bases between them. Here the CDR3 reads CASSPGALRSYNEQFF. The CDR3 nucleotides are TGCGCCAGCTCCCCTGGGGCACTCCGCTCCTACAATGAGCAGTTCTTC.

Comment on this clone: Just one base apart from a much larger clone, this may be a read error. Other DNA variants within this sample encode the same CDR3. This chain links TRBV19 with TRBJ2-6; D is unresolved. The CDR3 is 13 amino acids. The V gene lost 6 bases and the J gene lost 2 bases, with 5 bases spanning the gap. The germline V gene encodes CDR1 LNHDA and CDR2 SQIVND (reference sequence). The CDR3 spells CASSPTGANVLTF. The CDR3 DNA follows: TGTGCCAGTAGCCCGACTGGGGCCAACGTCCTGACTTTC.

The chain carries TRBV4-2 and TRBJ2-4; no clear D gene. The germline V gene encodes CDR1 LGHNA and CDR2 YNFKEQ. CDR3 length: 17 amino acids. Trimming cost V 1 base and J 2 bases, with 15 bases left between them. The CDR3 loop reads CASSQGRASLTKNIQYF. In DNA, the CDR3 is TGTGCCAGCAGCCAAGGACGGGCAAGCCTAACCAAAAACATTCAGTACTTC.

The chain is built from TRBV28 and TRBJ2-7; the D call may be TRBD1 or TRBD2 (6 bases each). V gave up 7 bases and J gave up 3 bases, with 19 bases separating them. Germline assignment: CDR1 MDHEN and CDR2 SYDVKM. This CDR3 has 15 amino acids. The CDR3 is CASTQLRRGLYEQYF. Here the CDR3 DNA reads TGTGCCAGCACCCAACTACGACGGGGGCTCTACGAGCAGTACTTC. The full variable domain, completed using reference TRBV28 and TRBJ2-7, is DVKVTQSSRYLVKRTGEKVFLECVQDMDHENMFWYRQDPGLGLRLIYFSYDVKMKEKGDIPEGYSVSREKKERFSLILESASTNQTSMYLCASTQLRRGLYEQYFGPGTRLTVT.

About this clone itself: Since a much larger clone is just one base distant, this may be a read error. Other DNA sequences in this sample translate to the same CDR3. This chain links TRBV5-5 with TRBJ1-3; no clear D. The CDR3 runs 13 residues. From germline, CDR1 is SGHKS and CDR2 YYEKEE (reference sequence). The CDR3 reads CASSWNSGNTIYF. CDR3 sequence (DNA): TGTGCTAGCAGCTGGAACTCTGGAAACACCATATATTTT.